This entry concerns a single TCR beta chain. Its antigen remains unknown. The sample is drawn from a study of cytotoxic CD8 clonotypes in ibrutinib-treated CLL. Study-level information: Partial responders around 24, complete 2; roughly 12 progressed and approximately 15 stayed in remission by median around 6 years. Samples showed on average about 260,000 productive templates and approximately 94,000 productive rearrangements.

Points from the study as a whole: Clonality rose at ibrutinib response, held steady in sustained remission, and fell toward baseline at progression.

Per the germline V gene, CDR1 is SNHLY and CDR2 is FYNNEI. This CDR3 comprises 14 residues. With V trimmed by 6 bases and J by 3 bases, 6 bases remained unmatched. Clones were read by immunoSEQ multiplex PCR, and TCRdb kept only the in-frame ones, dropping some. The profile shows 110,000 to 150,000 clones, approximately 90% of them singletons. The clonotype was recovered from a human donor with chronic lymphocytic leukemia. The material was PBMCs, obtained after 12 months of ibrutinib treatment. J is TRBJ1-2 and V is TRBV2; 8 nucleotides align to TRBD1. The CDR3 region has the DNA TGTGCCAGCAGCCGACTGACAGGGGACTATGGCTACACCTTC. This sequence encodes CASSRLTGDYGYTF.